A single sample gave rise to the 3 T cell receptor beta chains below, sequenced in a study of cytomegalovirus exposure and HLA in healthy donors. The assay was immunoSEQ multiplex PCR, and TCRdb's table has in-frame clones only and misses some. The sample yields about 250,000 clones, roughly 84% seen once. Sequencing input: PBMCs. Receptors originate from a man aged 18 to 30 in good health and CMV-seropositive.

The genes are TRBV5-1 and TRBJ2-1; 7 bases are shared with TRBD1. The J segment lost 3 bases and the V segment lost 5 bases, leaving 5 bases of the junction unmatched. The CDR3 is 14 residues long. Germline-derived CDR1 and CDR2 are SGHRS and YFSETQ. This chain's CDR3 is CASSLGQDYNEQFF. The CDR3 coding sequence is TGCGCCAGCAGTTTAGGACAGGACTACAATGAGCAGTTCTTC.

The V call is TRBV6-5, the J call TRBJ1-2; 10 bases map to TRBD1. CDR3 size: 15 residues. V was clipped by 2 bases and J by 5 bases; unmatched bases: 5. The V gene's germline CDR1 is MNHEY and CDR2 SVGAGI. The CDR3 spells CASSYTRTGGYGYTF. The CDR3 nucleotides are TGTGCCAGCAGTTACACAAGGACAGGGGGGTATGGCTACACCTTC.

The chain combines TRBV12-5 with TRBJ2-7, with D tentatively TRBD2 (6 bases). Germline V lookup: CDR1 LGHNT, CDR2 FRNRAP. V was cut by 1 base and J by 4 bases, with 11 bases left in between. CDR3 length equals 14 residues. Here the CDR3 DNA reads TGTGCTAGTGGTTTGGAGGGACTTATATACGAGCAGTACTTC. It translates to CASGLEGLIYEQYF.